This T cell receptor beta chain is from a study of OX40 agonist ivuxolimab in advanced cancers. Study-wide background: It was ivuxolimab, an agonistic anti-OX40 (CD134) antibody, that patients were treated with. Past anti-PD-1, anti-PD-L1 or anti-CTLA-4 therapy was accepted, and around 40% had received some.

The protocol was immunoSEQ multiplex PCR, while the TCRdb copy is restricted to in-frame clones and leaves out a portion. The sample yields about 45,000 clones, roughly nine tenths seen once. Overall study findings and caveats: The study did not work out the antigen specificity of the expanded peripheral T cells.

Notes on this clone: The antigen is unknown.

This CDR3 is 13 amino acids long. V trimming: 5 bases; J trimming: 5 bases; junction bases outside the gene matches: 2. Germline CDR1 is SGHTA and CDR2 is FQGTGA. Baseline, cycle 4 day 1, and cycle 7 day 1 were the blood sampling points. This rearrangement joins TRBV7-3 to TRBJ2-2, with 7 bases lining up with TRBD2. The sequences come from CD4+ or CD8+ T cells sorted from blood, collected in a trial of the OX40 agonist ivuxolimab. This receptor was taken from an adult with an advanced solid tumor such as melanoma, head and neck, liver or kidney cancer. The CDR3 nucleotides are TGTGCCAGCAGCCGCGGGGGAACCGGGGAGCTGTTTTTT. Its protein product is CASSRGGTGELFF.